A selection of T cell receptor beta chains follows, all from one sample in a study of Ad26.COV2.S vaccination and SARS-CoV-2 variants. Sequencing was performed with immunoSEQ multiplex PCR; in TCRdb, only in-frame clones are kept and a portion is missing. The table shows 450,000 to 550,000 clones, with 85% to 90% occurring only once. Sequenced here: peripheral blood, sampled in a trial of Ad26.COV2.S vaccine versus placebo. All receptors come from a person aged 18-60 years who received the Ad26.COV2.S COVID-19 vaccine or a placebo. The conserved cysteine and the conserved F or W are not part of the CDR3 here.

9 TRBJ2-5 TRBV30 AWGAGETQY
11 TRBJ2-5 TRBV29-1 SVHREPEETQY
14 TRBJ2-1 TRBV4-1 ASSLALLAGGYEQF
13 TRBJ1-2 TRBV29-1 SAKTPGQGADGYT
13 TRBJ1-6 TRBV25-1 ASKGPIDLNSPLH
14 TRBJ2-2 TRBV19 ASSIYRQGGTGELF
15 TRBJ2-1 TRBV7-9 ASSLLATSGRRNEQF
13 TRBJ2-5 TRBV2 ASSGFVGTRETQY
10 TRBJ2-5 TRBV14 ASSQGRWTQY
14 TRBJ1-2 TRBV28 ASSETAGGHLSGYT
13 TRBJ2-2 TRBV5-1 ASSRLAANTGELF
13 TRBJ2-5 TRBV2 ASRITSARVQTQY
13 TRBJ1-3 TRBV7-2 ASSPDSLSGNTIY
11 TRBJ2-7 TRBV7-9 ASSLRGAPEQY
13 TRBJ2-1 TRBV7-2 ASSFAWGSDNEQF
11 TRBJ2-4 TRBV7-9 ASSLWTANIQY
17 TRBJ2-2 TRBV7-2 ASSLRYSGGASGTGELF